Following are 8 T cell receptor beta chains from one sample sequenced in a study of cytomegalovirus exposure and HLA in healthy donors. Primers included in the PCR were 60 Vbeta and 13 Jbeta primers. Method: immunoSEQ multiplex PCR; TCRdb's copy keeps in-frame clones and lacks some. Here the sample spans around 300,000 clones, 84% being singletons. The material sequenced was PBMCs. Receptors originate from a middle-aged woman in good health and CMV-seropositive.

The rearrangement links TRBV6-1 to TRBJ1-3; no firm D call. Per the germline V gene, CDR1 is MNHNS and CDR2 is SASEGT. The CDR3 loop spans 14 amino acids. Trimming removed 6 bases from V and 0 bases from J, with 9 bases in between. CDR3 DNA: TGTGCCAGCAGCAATGAGGTCTCTGGAAACACCATATATTTT. Protein sequence: CASSNEVSGNTIYF.

The chain uses TRBV5-4 and TRBJ1-1; the D gene is possibly TRBD1 (6 bases). The germline CDR1 and CDR2 sequences are SGHNT and YYREEE (reference sequence). The CDR3 runs 16 residues. V was shortened by 6 bases and J by 0 bases, with 18 bases between the two germline ends. The CDR3 reads CASTTLGAAMNTEAFF. Written as DNA, the CDR3 is TGTGCCAGCACCACCCTGGGGGCGGCGATGAACACTGAAGCTTTCTTT. Supplemented by reference TRBV5-4 and TRBJ1-1, the full variable domain reads ETGVTQSPTHLIKTRGQQVTLRCSSQSGHNTVSWYQQALGQGPQFIFQYYREEENGRGNFPPRFSGLQFPNYSSELNVNALELDDSALYLCASTTLGAAMNTEAFFGQGTRLTVV.

Comment on this clone: Other DNA sequences in the sample encode the same CDR3. J is TRBJ1-6 and V is TRBV7-8; possibly TRBD1 for D (5 bases). The CDR3 length is 18 residues. V lost 4 bases to trimming and J lost 14 bases, with 30 bases between them. Germline assignment: CDR1 SGHVS and CDR2 FQNEAQ. DNA for the CDR3: TGTGCCAGCAGCTCCATGCCTAGCCAATCTATATCTGGGGGGGCCCTCCACTTT. This sequence encodes CASSSMPSQSISGGALHF.

The chain combines TRBV5-4 with TRBJ1-3, with D possibly matching TRBD1 (6 bases). V lost 0 bases and J lost 0, with 10 bases in between. This CDR3 has 16 amino acids. Germline V gene sequence: CDR1 SGHNT, CDR2 YYREEE (reference sequence). DNA for the CDR3: TGTGCCAGCAGCTTGGACCCAGGGGCCTCTGGAAACACCATATATTTT. Residues: CASSLDPGASGNTIYF.

This clone was counted once. This chain links TRBV9 with TRBJ2-5; D is uncertain. The ends were cut back, 3 bases at V and 5 bases at J, with 11 bases in the middle. Germline assignment: CDR1 SGDLS and CDR2 YYNGEE. The CDR3 has 13 amino acids. The CDR3 here is CASSERPRETQYF. The CDR3 nucleotides read TGTGCCAGCAGCGAACGGCCGAGGGAGACCCAGTACTTC.

The chain links TRBV6-4 to TRBJ2-7, with D perhaps matching TRBD2 (5 bases). The V end lost 2 bases, the J end lost 4 bases, and 15 bases lay between the germline ends. Germline V CDR1 and CDR2: MRHNA, SNTAGT. This CDR3 is built from 15 residues. As DNA, the CDR3 is TGTGCCAGCAGTGACCGTTCCCTCTGGAGGTACGAGCAGTACTTC. Protein product: CASSDRSLWRYEQYF.

The rearrangement links TRBV18 to TRBJ1-4; 7 nucleotides match TRBD1. Trimming took 5 bases from V and 0 from J; bases not matched to a gene: 9. The CDR3 extends over 17 amino acids. Germline loops: CDR1 KGHSH, CDR2 LQKENI. The CDR3 reads CASSSTGATTTNEKLFF. In DNA, the CDR3 is TGTGCCAGCTCATCCACAGGGGCCACTACAACTAATGAAAAACTGTTTTTT.

V usage is TRBV7-2 and J usage is TRBJ2-7, with 7 bases aligning to TRBD2. Germline V gene sequence: CDR1 SGHTA, CDR2 FQGNSA. The CDR3 runs 14 residues. Germline trimming cut 4 bases from V and 2 bases from J; bases unmatched to any gene: 5. This CDR3 is CASSSSGFAYEQYF. Here the CDR3 DNA reads TGTGCCAGCAGCTCTAGCGGTTTCGCCTACGAGCAGTACTTC.